This T cell receptor (beta chain) was observed in a study of Graves' ophthalmopathy and Graves' hyperthyroidism. CDR3 length equals 16 residues. The V end lost 0 bases, the J end lost 7 bases, and 15 bases lay between the germline ends. Germline assignment: CDR1 SGHDN and CDR2 FVKESK. This clonotype has more than one count but fewer than ten. The authors amplified TCR beta CDR3 regions from RNA transcripts. RT-PCR was first run with HTBI primers, then multiplex PCR in a second round. TCRdb independently ran MiXCR on the multiplex PCR reads; one entry per CDR3 protein. The table shows roughly 1.1 million distinct CDR3 sequences, with less than 45% occurring only once.

The chain recombines TRBV14 with TRBJ1-4, with a weak D call TRBD1 (6 bases). The receptor comes from an adult man with Graves' hyperthyroidism. Sequenced input: peripheral blood or thyroid tissue (not recorded which). In DNA, the CDR3 is TGTGCCAGCAGCCAAGATCCGCTCGGGGGCGGTGAAAAACTGTTTTTT. Translated, it gives CASSQDPLGGGEKLFF. The complete variable domain, with remaining parts taken from reference TRBV14 and TRBJ1-4, reads EAGVTQFPSHSVIEKGQTVTLRCDPISGHDNLYWYRRVMGKEIKFLLHFVKESKQDESGMPNNRFLAERTGGTYSTLKVQPAELEDSGVYFCASSQDPLGGGEKLFFGSGTQLSVL.